A selection of T cell receptor beta chains follows, all from one sample in a study of technical replicates of blood from a handful of donors. Produced via immunoSEQ multiplex PCR; TCRdb's table is partial and in-frame only. Among 55,000 to 75,000 clones, nearly 95% were seen once, and the ten largest hold 4.3%. Sequencing input: PBMCs. The receptors derive from a human donor in good health. Some clones in this sample may be carry-over from other donors' samples. Both conserved end residues are part of each CDR3. Each record gives: V gene, CDR3 length, J gene, CDR3 protein.

>TRBV4-3|17|TRBJ2-1
CASSQSHSGGARGEQFF
>TRBV9|15|TRBJ2-5
CASSTSGPPRETQYF
>TRBV7-9|15|TRBJ2-6
CASSRGTSGANVLTF
>TRBV27|17|TRBJ2-6
CASSERYRGPGANVLTF
>TRBV11-3|13|TRBJ1-1
CASSQSRDTEAFF
>TRBV7-9|14|TRBJ2-5
CASSVTSGGETQYF
>TRBV7-7|13|TRBJ2-5
CASSGSGGETQYF
>TRBV7-3|15|TRBJ2-2
CASSQIAGDAGELFF
>TRBV4-2|14|TRBJ2-5
CASSQGGGGETQYF
>TRBV27|15|TRBJ2-1
CASSSLTGPNNEQFF
>TRBV7-6|18|TRBJ2-6
CASSLLWDRGLGANVLTF
>TRBV4-1|14|TRBJ1-2
CASSRPGQNYGYTF
>TRBV11-2|15|TRBJ2-5
CASSVRLAGKETQYF
>TRBV4-3|14|TRBJ2-7
CASSQESGSGEQYF
>TRBV12-5|16|TRBJ2-3
CASGQGTGGNTDTQYF
>TRBV7-9|16|TRBJ2-3
CASSLRPGRGTDTQYF